This T cell receptor beta chain was identified in a study of OX40 agonist ivuxolimab in advanced cancers. Overall study results and limits: CD4+ and CD8+ blood T cells expanded clonally by week 6 at 0.1 to 3.0 mg/kg. Fewer expanded clones were found on average in CD4+ than in CD8+ T cells.

Produced via immunoSEQ multiplex PCR; TCRdb's table is partial and in-frame only. The sample comprises 45,000 to 60,000 clones, roughly 93% of which are singletons, and almost 25% rests with the top ten. CDR1 and CDR2 from the germline V gene are MNHEY and SVGAGI. This CDR3 spans 15 amino acids. V was pared by 2 bases and J by 5 bases, with 14 bases between. Regarding this clone: What it binds is unknown.

The TCR sequence derives from an adult with an advanced solid tumor such as melanoma, head and neck, liver or kidney cancer. The chain carries TRBV6-5 and TRBJ2-3; weak D call: TRBD2 (7 bases). Sequences were derived from CD4+ or CD8+ T cells sorted from blood, sampled in a trial of the OX40 agonist ivuxolimab. The CDR3: CASSYKGEGKDTQYF. DNA of the CDR3: TGTGCCAGCAGTTACAAGGGGGAGGGGAAAGATACGCAGTATTTT.